This T cell receptor (beta chain) was sequenced for a study of T cells in localized non-small cell lung cancer. General observations from the study: A median of about 58 of the top 100 tumor clones appeared in adjacent lung, which was paired and uninvolved.

Concerning this clone itself: Its cognate antigen is unknown.

V shed 3 bases and J 5 bases; nucleotides not matched to a gene: 4. The CDR3 has 13 residues. From germline, CDR1 is SGHDT and CDR2 YYEEEE. The repertoire was sequenced with immunoSEQ multiplex PCR; TCRdb's copy has only in-frame clones and lacks some. Here the sample spans 30,000 to 40,000 clones, under 90% being singletons. Sample: peripheral blood, taken before any cancer treatment. This receptor was obtained from a man between 40 and 70 years old with stage I lung adenocarcinoma. The chain uses TRBV5-6 and TRBJ1-2, with TRBD1 matching 7 bases. The CDR3 here is CASSSGTDYGYTF. CDR3 coding DNA: TGTGCCAGCAGCTCCGGGACAGATTATGGCTACACCTTC.